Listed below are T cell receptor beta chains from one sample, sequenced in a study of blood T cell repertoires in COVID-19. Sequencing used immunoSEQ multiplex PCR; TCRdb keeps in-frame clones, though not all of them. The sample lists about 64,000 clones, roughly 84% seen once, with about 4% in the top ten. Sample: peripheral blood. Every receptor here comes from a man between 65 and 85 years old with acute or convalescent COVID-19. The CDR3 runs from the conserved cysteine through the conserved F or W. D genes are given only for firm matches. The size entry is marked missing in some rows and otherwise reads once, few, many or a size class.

CDR3nt: TGTGCCAGTACCCTTGGACAGAACACTGAAGCTTTCTTT
CDR3aa: CASTLGQNTEAFF
d_gene: NA
abundance: NA
j_gene: TRBJ1-1
v_gene: TRBV19

CDR3nt: TGTGCCAGCAGCCTCGGACATCTATCCTACGAGCAGTACTTC
CDR3aa: CASSLGHLSYEQYF
d_gene: NA
abundance: NA
j_gene: TRBJ2-7
v_gene: TRBV6-6

CDR3nt: TGTGCCAGCAGCGTATGGACTAGCGCGGAGACCCAGTACTTC
CDR3aa: CASSVWTSAETQYF
d_gene: TRBD2
abundance: NA
j_gene: TRBJ2-5
v_gene: TRBV9

CDR3nt: TGTGCCAGCAGCCTCCGGGACAGGAGCTCTGGGGCCAACGTCCTGACTTTC
CDR3aa: CASSLRDRSSGANVLTF
d_gene: TRBD1
abundance: NA
j_gene: TRBJ2-6
v_gene: TRBV9

CDR3nt: TGTGCCAGCAGCCGAAGCGGGGGAGTGGGAAGTGAGCAGTTCTTC
CDR3aa: CASSRSGGVGSEQFF
d_gene: TRBD2
abundance: NA
j_gene: TRBJ2-1
v_gene: TRBV13

CDR3nt: TGTGCCAGCAGTTGGGGCAGCCAAGAGACCCAGTACTTC
CDR3aa: CASSWGSQETQYF
d_gene: NA
abundance: NA
j_gene: TRBJ2-5
v_gene: TRBV6-5

CDR3nt: TGTGCCAGCAGTTCCACCAGACAGGGGATATATGAAAAACTGTTTTTT
CDR3aa: CASSSTRQGIYEKLFF
d_gene: TRBD1
abundance: NA
j_gene: TRBJ1-4
v_gene: TRBV27

CDR3nt: TGTGCCAGCTCACCACCGTCTCGGAACGCGGGTGAAAAACTGTTTTTT
CDR3aa: CASSPPSRNAGEKLFF
d_gene: NA
abundance: NA
j_gene: TRBJ1-4
v_gene: TRBV18

CDR3nt: TGTGCCAGCAGTTACGGGGACATAGGCACTGGTACGCAGTATTTT
CDR3aa: CASSYGDIGTGTQYF
d_gene: NA
abundance: NA
j_gene: TRBJ2-3
v_gene: TRBV6-2/TRBV6-3

CDR3nt: TGTGCCAGCAGTTACTCAAAGCGGGACCAACAAGAGACCCAGTACTTC
CDR3aa: CASSYSKRDQQETQYF
d_gene: TRBD2
abundance: NA
j_gene: TRBJ2-5
v_gene: TRBV6-2/TRBV6-3

CDR3nt: TGTGCCAGCAGCCTTGACAACTCTGCCCTCACTGAAGCTTTCTTT
CDR3aa: CASSLDNSALTEAFF
d_gene: NA
abundance: NA
j_gene: TRBJ1-1
v_gene: TRBV7-6

CDR3nt: TGTGCCAGCTCACTAGGACAGCAGAACACCGGGGAGCTGTTTTTT
CDR3aa: CASSLGQQNTGELFF
d_gene: NA
abundance: NA
j_gene: TRBJ2-2
v_gene: TRBV18

CDR3nt: TGTGCCAGCAGTTACACAGGGGATAATTCACCCCTCCACTTT
CDR3aa: CASSYTGDNSPLHF
d_gene: TRBD1
abundance: few
j_gene: TRBJ1-6
v_gene: TRBV6-5

CDR3nt: TGTGCCAGCAGCTCAGGGGACGGATATAATTCACCCCTCCACTTT
CDR3aa: CASSSGDGYNSPLHF
d_gene: NA
abundance: NA
j_gene: TRBJ1-6
v_gene: TRBV9

CDR3nt: TGTGCCAGCAGCCTCACACAGACAACTAATGAAAAACTGTTTTTT
CDR3aa: CASSLTQTTNEKLFF
d_gene: NA
abundance: NA
j_gene: TRBJ1-4
v_gene: TRBV6-5

CDR3nt: TGTGCCAGCAGTTACATTAGGACAGGGGGTGGCTATGGCTACACCTTC
CDR3aa: CASSYIRTGGGYGYTF
d_gene: TRBD1
abundance: NA
j_gene: TRBJ1-2
v_gene: TRBV6-5

CDR3nt: TGTGCCAGCGCCCGGGCGGGGGCAACGGGCACCGGGGAGCTGTTTTTT
CDR3aa: CASARAGATGTGELFF
d_gene: NA
abundance: NA
j_gene: TRBJ2-2
v_gene: TRBV10-3

CDR3nt: TGTGCCAGTCTCCCCTTCCGGACAGCCTCCTACGAGCTGTACTTC
CDR3aa: CASLPFRTASYELYF
d_gene: NA
abundance: NA
j_gene: TRBJ2-7
v_gene: TRBV27

CDR3nt: TGTGCCAGTAGTTCGGGACAGGGGTTGGTGAAGAGCCCTTGGGCTTTCTTT
CDR3aa: CASSSGQGLVKSPWAFF
d_gene: TRBD1
abundance: few
j_gene: TRBJ1-1
v_gene: TRBV19

CDR3nt: TGCGCCAGCAGCCAAGATCAGGAACAGGGGCACTATGGCTACACCTTC
CDR3aa: CASSQDQEQGHYGYTF
d_gene: TRBD1
abundance: NA
j_gene: TRBJ1-2
v_gene: TRBV4-1

CDR3nt: TGTGCCAGCAGTCCCGAGGTTAGGGGCTACACCTTC
CDR3aa: CASSPEVRGYTF
d_gene: NA
abundance: NA
j_gene: TRBJ1-2
v_gene: TRBV6-6

CDR3nt: TGTGCCAGCAGTGCGTACTCCGGGACAGGGGGCAGAGGAAATCAGCCCCAGCATTTT
CDR3aa: CASSAYSGTGGRGNQPQHF
d_gene: TRBD1
abundance: NA
j_gene: TRBJ1-5
v_gene: TRBV27

CDR3nt: TGTGCCAGCAGCCCCGGACAGGGGAACTATGGCTACACCTTC
CDR3aa: CASSPGQGNYGYTF
d_gene: TRBD1
abundance: once
j_gene: TRBJ1-2
v_gene: TRBV14

CDR3nt: TGTGCCAGCTCACCACCGTACCGCAGAGGGAATGAGCAGTTCTTC
CDR3aa: CASSPPYRRGNEQFF
d_gene: NA
abundance: NA
j_gene: TRBJ2-1
v_gene: TRBV18

CDR3nt: TGCAGCGTTGAGGGCCAGGGGACAGGCTACACCTTC
CDR3aa: CSVEGQGTGYTF
d_gene: NA
abundance: NA
j_gene: TRBJ1-2
v_gene: TRBV29-1

CDR3nt: TGTGCCTGCCGCCCCAACAGGGGCCCCTACGAGCAGTACTTC
CDR3aa: CACRPNRGPYEQYF
d_gene: TRBD1
abundance: NA
j_gene: TRBJ2-7
v_gene: TRBV6-5

CDR3nt: TGTGCCAGCAGCCCTCCGGGACTAGCCTTAGATACGCAGTATTTT
CDR3aa: CASSPPGLALDTQYF
d_gene: TRBD2
abundance: NA
j_gene: TRBJ2-3
v_gene: TRBV7-9

CDR3nt: TGTGCCTGGAGTCCGGGACATTCTAATGAAAAACTGTTTTTT
CDR3aa: CAWSPGHSNEKLFF
d_gene: NA
abundance: once
j_gene: TRBJ1-4
v_gene: TRBV30

CDR3nt: TGTGCCTGGAGTGTACGAGATCTAGCTCGCAATGAGCAGTTCTTC
CDR3aa: CAWSVRDLARNEQFF
d_gene: NA
abundance: once
j_gene: TRBJ2-1
v_gene: TRBV30

CDR3nt: TGTGCCAGCAGTGTAGTACAGGTCAGGGGAGGCTACACCTTC
CDR3aa: CASSVVQVRGGYTF
d_gene: NA
abundance: NA
j_gene: TRBJ1-2
v_gene: TRBV2

CDR3nt: TGTGCCAGCAGCCTTTCGGGGGTTCCAGGGTTCAATCAGCCCCAGCATTTT
CDR3aa: CASSLSGVPGFNQPQHF
d_gene: NA
abundance: NA
j_gene: TRBJ1-5
v_gene: TRBV6-2/TRBV6-3

CDR3nt: TGTGCCAGCAGCTTAGGGGACAGCCACCAAGAGACCCAGTACTTC
CDR3aa: CASSLGDSHQETQYF
d_gene: TRBD1
abundance: NA
j_gene: TRBJ2-5
v_gene: TRBV7-3

CDR3nt: TGTGCCAGCAGCCAAGAGATAACTAGCGGCCAAGAGACCCAGTACTTC
CDR3aa: CASSQEITSGQETQYF
d_gene: TRBD2
abundance: once
j_gene: TRBJ2-5
v_gene: TRBV4-2

CDR3nt: TGTGCCAGCAGCTCCCCGGGACTAGCGGGGGGTAAACAAGAGACCCAGTACTTC
CDR3aa: CASSSPGLAGGKQETQYF
d_gene: TRBD2
abundance: NA
j_gene: TRBJ2-5
v_gene: TRBV11-2

CDR3nt: TGCGCCAGCAGCTTGGTAGCGGGGGGGCCCGGCACCGGGGAGCTGTTTTTT
CDR3aa: CASSLVAGGPGTGELFF
d_gene: TRBD2
abundance: NA
j_gene: TRBJ2-2
v_gene: TRBV5-1

CDR3nt: TGTGCCAGCAGTTACGGTAGACACTGGAACACCGGGGAGCTGTTTTTT
CDR3aa: CASSYGRHWNTGELFF
d_gene: NA
abundance: NA
j_gene: TRBJ2-2
v_gene: TRBV6-2/TRBV6-3

CDR3nt: TGTGCCAGCAGCCAGTTAAGCGGGGGCGGAGAAAGTAACCCCTTAACAGATACGCAGTATTTT
CDR3aa: CASSQLSGGGESNPLTDTQYF
d_gene: TRBD2
abundance: NA
j_gene: TRBJ2-3
v_gene: TRBV4-2

CDR3nt: TGTGCCAGCAGTTACTCGGGACTATCCACCGGGGAGCTGTTTTTT
CDR3aa: CASSYSGLSTGELFF
d_gene: TRBD2
abundance: NA
j_gene: TRBJ2-2
v_gene: TRBV6-5

CDR3nt: TGTGCCACCAGTGACCCGCACCCCGGACAAGTACAGGAGACCCAGTACTTC
CDR3aa: CATSDPHPGQVQETQYF
d_gene: NA
abundance: NA
j_gene: TRBJ2-5
v_gene: TRBV24-1

CDR3nt: TGTGCCAGCAGCTTAGGGGACAGATATGAAAAACTGTTTTTT
CDR3aa: CASSLGDRYEKLFF
d_gene: TRBD1
abundance: NA
j_gene: TRBJ1-4
v_gene: TRBV7-9

CDR3nt: TGTGCCACCAGCAGAGCCACGGGGCTTTTCGGGACAGCTAATGAAAAACTGTTTTTT
CDR3aa: CATSRATGLFGTANEKLFF
d_gene: TRBD1
abundance: NA
j_gene: TRBJ1-4
v_gene: TRBV15

CDR3nt: TGTGCCAGCAGCTTGGCGGGGAGCGCGGGGGAAAAACTGTTTTTT
CDR3aa: CASSLAGSAGEKLFF
d_gene: NA
abundance: NA
j_gene: TRBJ1-4
v_gene: TRBV5-4

CDR3nt: TGTGCCAGCAGTTTACGCCCAGGACAGAACAAGCAGTACTTC
CDR3aa: CASSLRPGQNKQYF
d_gene: NA
abundance: few
j_gene: TRBJ2-7
v_gene: TRBV28

CDR3nt: TGCGCCAGCAGCCAGACATTGACAGGGAGCTACGAGCAGTACTTC
CDR3aa: CASSQTLTGSYEQYF
d_gene: TRBD1
abundance: NA
j_gene: TRBJ2-7
v_gene: TRBV4-3

CDR3nt: TGCGCCAGCAGCCAAAAGGGAGGGACATACACTGAAGCTTTCTTT
CDR3aa: CASSQKGGTYTEAFF
d_gene: NA
abundance: NA
j_gene: TRBJ1-1
v_gene: TRBV4-3

CDR3nt: TGTGCCAGTAATGGCAGGGCCAACTATGGCTACACCTTC
CDR3aa: CASNGRANYGYTF
d_gene: NA
abundance: NA
j_gene: TRBJ1-2
v_gene: TRBV19

CDR3nt: TGCGCCAGCAGCAAGACTGTATCAGATACGCAGTATTTT
CDR3aa: CASSKTVSDTQYF
d_gene: NA
abundance: NA
j_gene: TRBJ2-3
v_gene: TRBV4-3

CDR3nt: TGCGCCAGCAGCCCACAGGGGGCAGGGGAAGCTTTCTTT
CDR3aa: CASSPQGAGEAFF
d_gene: TRBD1
abundance: NA
j_gene: TRBJ1-1
v_gene: TRBV5-1

CDR3nt: TGCAGCGTTGTTGGCAGGGTGGCAGATACGCAGTATTTT
CDR3aa: CSVVGRVADTQYF
d_gene: NA
abundance: once
j_gene: TRBJ2-3
v_gene: TRBV29-1

CDR3nt: TGTGCTAGTGGCTCGGGGACAGGGGGCACCTACAATGAGCAGTTCTTC
CDR3aa: CASGSGTGGTYNEQFF
d_gene: TRBD1
abundance: NA
j_gene: TRBJ2-1
v_gene: TRBV12-5

CDR3nt: TGTGCCAGCACCAACCCCAGGGTTCTGCGAACGTATGGCTACACCTTC
CDR3aa: CASTNPRVLRTYGYTF
d_gene: NA
abundance: NA
j_gene: TRBJ1-2
v_gene: TRBV5-6

CDR3nt: TGCGCCAGCAGCCGGGACAGGGGGCTCGGTTCACCCCTCCACTTT
CDR3aa: CASSRDRGLGSPLHF
d_gene: TRBD1
abundance: NA
j_gene: TRBJ1-6
v_gene: TRBV4-3

CDR3nt: TGTGCCAGCAGCTTTGGACTATCCTTGGGTGCGAACACTGAAGCTTTCTTT
CDR3aa: CASSFGLSLGANTEAFF
d_gene: NA
abundance: NA
j_gene: TRBJ1-1
v_gene: TRBV11-2

CDR3nt: TGCGCCAGCAGGCGACAGGGCCTCTCCTACGAGCAGTACTTC
CDR3aa: CASRRQGLSYEQYF
d_gene: TRBD1
abundance: NA
j_gene: TRBJ2-7
v_gene: TRBV10-1

CDR3nt: TGTGCCAGCAGCTTAGGAAGCGGGGTCCGCACAGATACGCAGTATTTT
CDR3aa: CASSLGSGVRTDTQYF
d_gene: TRBD2
abundance: few
j_gene: TRBJ2-3
v_gene: TRBV7-2

CDR3nt: TGCGCCAGCAGAAGAAGGACAGGGAGCCCTAACTATGGCTACACCTTC
CDR3aa: CASRRRTGSPNYGYTF
d_gene: TRBD1
abundance: NA
j_gene: TRBJ1-2
v_gene: TRBV5-1

CDR3nt: TGTGCCAGTGGAAAAGGCGGCGGGCCTTCCACAGATACGCAGTATTTT
CDR3aa: CASGKGGGPSTDTQYF
d_gene: NA
abundance: NA
j_gene: TRBJ2-3
v_gene: TRBV19

CDR3nt: TGTGCCAGCAGCCCTACTAGATCAGGGGGTCAAGAGACCCAGTACTTC
CDR3aa: CASSPTRSGGQETQYF
d_gene: TRBD1
abundance: NA
j_gene: TRBJ2-5
v_gene: TRBV11-2

CDR3nt: TGCGCCAGCAGCTTGGCCGGGGGAGGAATGGACTATGGCTACACCTTC
CDR3aa: CASSLAGGGMDYGYTF
d_gene: NA
abundance: NA
j_gene: TRBJ1-2
v_gene: TRBV5-1

CDR3nt: TGCAGCGTTCACCCCGGAGGGGGCAACACTGAAGCTTTCTTT
CDR3aa: CSVHPGGGNTEAFF
d_gene: TRBD1
abundance: NA
j_gene: TRBJ1-1
v_gene: TRBV29-1